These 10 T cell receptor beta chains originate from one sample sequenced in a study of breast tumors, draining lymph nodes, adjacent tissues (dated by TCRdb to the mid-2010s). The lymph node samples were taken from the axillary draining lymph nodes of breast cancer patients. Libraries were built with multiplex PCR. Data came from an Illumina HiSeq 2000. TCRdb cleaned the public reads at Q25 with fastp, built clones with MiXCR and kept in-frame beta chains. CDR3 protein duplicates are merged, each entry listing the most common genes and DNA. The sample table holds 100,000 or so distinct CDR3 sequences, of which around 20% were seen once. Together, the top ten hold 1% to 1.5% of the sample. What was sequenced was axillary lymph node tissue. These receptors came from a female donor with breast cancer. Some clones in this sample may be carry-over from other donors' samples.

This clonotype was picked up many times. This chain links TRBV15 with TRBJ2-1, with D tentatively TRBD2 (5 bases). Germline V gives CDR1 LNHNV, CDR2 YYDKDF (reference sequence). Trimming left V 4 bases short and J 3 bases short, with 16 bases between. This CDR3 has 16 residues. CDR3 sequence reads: CATSNQRDPNYNEQFF. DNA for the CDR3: TGTGCCACCAGCAACCAGAGGGATCCTAACTACAATGAGCAGTTCTTC. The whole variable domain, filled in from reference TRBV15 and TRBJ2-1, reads DAMVIQNPRYQVTQFGKPVTLSCSQTLNHNVMYWYQQKSSQAPKLLFHYYDKDFNNEADTPDNFQSRRPNTSFCFLDIRSPGLGDTAMYLCATSNQRDPNYNEQFFGPGTRLTVL.

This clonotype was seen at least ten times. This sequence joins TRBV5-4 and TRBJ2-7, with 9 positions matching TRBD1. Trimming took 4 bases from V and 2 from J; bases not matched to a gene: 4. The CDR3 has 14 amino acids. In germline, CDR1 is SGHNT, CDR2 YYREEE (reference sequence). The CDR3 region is CASSAGQGPYEQYF. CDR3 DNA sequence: TGTGCCAGCAGCGCGGGACAGGGCCCCTACGAGCAGTACTTC.

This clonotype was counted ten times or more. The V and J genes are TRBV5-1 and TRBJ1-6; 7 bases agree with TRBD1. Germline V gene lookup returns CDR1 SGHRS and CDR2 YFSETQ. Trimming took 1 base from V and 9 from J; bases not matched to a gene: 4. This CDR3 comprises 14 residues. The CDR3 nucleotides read TGCGCCAGCAGCTTGAGGGGACAGCCTTCACCCCTCCACTTT. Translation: CASSLRGQPSPLHF.

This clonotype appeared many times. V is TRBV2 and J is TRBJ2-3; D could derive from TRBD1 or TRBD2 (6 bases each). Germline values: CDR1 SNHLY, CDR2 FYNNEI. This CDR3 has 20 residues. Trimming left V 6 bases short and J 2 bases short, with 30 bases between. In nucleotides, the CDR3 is TGTGCCAGCAGCGTCTTACCCTGGTCAAATAGGGGGACTTCCACAGATACGCAGTATTTT. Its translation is CASSVLPWSNRGTSTDTQYF.

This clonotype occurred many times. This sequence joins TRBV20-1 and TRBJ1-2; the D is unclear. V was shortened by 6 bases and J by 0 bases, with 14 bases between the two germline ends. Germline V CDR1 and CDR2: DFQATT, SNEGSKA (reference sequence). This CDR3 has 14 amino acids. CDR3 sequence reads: CSAKGTEANYGYTF. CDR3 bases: TGCAGTGCCAAGGGAACAGAGGCTAACTATGGCTACACCTTC.

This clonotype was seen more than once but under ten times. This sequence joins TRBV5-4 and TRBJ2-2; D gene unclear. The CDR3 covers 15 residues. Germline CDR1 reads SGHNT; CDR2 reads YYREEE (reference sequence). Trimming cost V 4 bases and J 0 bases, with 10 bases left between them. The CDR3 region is CASSPKTANTGELFF. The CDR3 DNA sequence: TGTGCCAGCAGCCCAAAGACGGCGAACACCGGGGAGCTGTTTTTT.

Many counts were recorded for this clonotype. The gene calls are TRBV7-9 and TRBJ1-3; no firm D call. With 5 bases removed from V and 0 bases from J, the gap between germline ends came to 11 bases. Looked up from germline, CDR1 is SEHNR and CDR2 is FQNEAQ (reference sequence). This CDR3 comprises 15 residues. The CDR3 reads CASSRDTISGNTIYF. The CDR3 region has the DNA TGTGCCAGCAGCCGAGACACCATCTCTGGAAACACCATATATTTT.

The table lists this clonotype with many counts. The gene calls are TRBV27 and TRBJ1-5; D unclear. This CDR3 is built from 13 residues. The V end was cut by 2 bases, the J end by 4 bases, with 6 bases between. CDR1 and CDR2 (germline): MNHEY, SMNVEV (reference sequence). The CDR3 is CASSLGVNQPQHF. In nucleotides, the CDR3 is TGTGCCAGCAGTTTAGGGGTAAATCAGCCCCAGCATTTT.

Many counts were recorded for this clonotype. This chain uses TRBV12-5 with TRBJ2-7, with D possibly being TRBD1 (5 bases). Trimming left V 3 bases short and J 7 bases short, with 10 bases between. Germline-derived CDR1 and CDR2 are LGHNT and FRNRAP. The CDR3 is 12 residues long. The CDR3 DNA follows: TGTGCTAGTGGTTTATCTACAGGTGAGCAGTACTTC. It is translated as CASGLSTGEQYF.

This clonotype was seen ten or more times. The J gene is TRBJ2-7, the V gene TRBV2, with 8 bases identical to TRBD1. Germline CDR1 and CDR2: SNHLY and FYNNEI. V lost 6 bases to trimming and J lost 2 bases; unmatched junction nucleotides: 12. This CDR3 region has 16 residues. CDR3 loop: CASRRKQGEGPYEQYF. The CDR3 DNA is TGTGCCAGCAGACGGAAACAGGGGGAAGGGCCCTACGAGCAGTACTTC.